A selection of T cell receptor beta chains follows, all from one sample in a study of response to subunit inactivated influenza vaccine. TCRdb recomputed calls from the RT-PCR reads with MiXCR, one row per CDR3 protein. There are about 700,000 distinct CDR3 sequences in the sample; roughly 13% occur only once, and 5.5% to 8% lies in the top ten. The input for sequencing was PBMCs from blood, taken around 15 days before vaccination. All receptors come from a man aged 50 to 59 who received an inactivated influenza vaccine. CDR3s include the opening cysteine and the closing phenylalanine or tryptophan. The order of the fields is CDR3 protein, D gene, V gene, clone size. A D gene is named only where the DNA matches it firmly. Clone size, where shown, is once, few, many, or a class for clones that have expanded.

CSARLAGEGDTQYF TRBD2 TRBV20-1 -
CASQGSGTGGTRSGNTIYF TRBD1 TRBV11-1 -
CSAPGTMGPNYGYTF - TRBV20-1 -
CASSYSGSFNEQYF TRBD2 TRBV6-2/TRBV6-3 few
CASSPGAGSWNTEAFF - TRBV12-3/TRBV12-4 -
CASSLGLDYEQYF - TRBV27 many
CASSPDYGSYEQYF - TRBV7-2 few
CASSLVPSATGGANTEAFF TRBD1 TRBV5-1 -
CASRITGTGANVLTF - TRBV6-1 few
CSVELTSGFEQFF TRBD2 TRBV29-1 many
CASSYSTGYEAFF - TRBV6-5 -
CSASTLAVSSYEQYF - TRBV20-1 -
CASCRTGVVAEAFF TRBD1 TRBV6-1 few
CASSPPMGWTGELFF - TRBV18 -
CASSTGQGENSPLHF TRBD1 TRBV7-2 -
CASSMGRADRIF - TRBV3-1 -
CASRSGTGANQPQHF TRBD1 TRBV12-3/TRBV12-4 -
CASSSEPNTGELFF - TRBV7-9 many
CASREGTGVYNEQFF TRBD1 TRBV6-1 -
CSARAGGQPQHF TRBD1 TRBV20-1 -
CASSRRLDRPYEQYF TRBD1 TRBV3-1 many
CASSQARSYNEQFF - TRBV14 few
CASSQALGQTYYEQYF TRBD1 TRBV3-1 few